This TCR beta chain was recorded in a study of beta chain features in type 1 diabetes. This clone was recorded a few times. The study reverse transcribed the entire isolated RNA, so it sequenced expressed TCRB transcripts. Here immunoSEQ multiplex PCR was the method, and the copy in TCRdb shows in-frame clones only, minus some. The sample yields about 200,000 clones, about a tenth seen once. Germline V lookup: CDR1 LGHNA, CDR2 YNFKEQ. V lost 5 bases to trimming and J lost 3 bases, with 15 bases between them. The CDR3 runs to 15 residues. The clonotype comes from a man between 18 and 35 years old in good health. Sequenced: central memory CD4+ T cells from blood. The V call is TRBV4-2, the J call TRBJ2-3, with D perhaps TRBD2 (7 bases). The CDR3 coding sequence is TGTGCCAGCAGCATCCGAGCGGGGACAACAGATACGCAGTATTTT. Its protein product is CASSIRAGTTDTQYF.